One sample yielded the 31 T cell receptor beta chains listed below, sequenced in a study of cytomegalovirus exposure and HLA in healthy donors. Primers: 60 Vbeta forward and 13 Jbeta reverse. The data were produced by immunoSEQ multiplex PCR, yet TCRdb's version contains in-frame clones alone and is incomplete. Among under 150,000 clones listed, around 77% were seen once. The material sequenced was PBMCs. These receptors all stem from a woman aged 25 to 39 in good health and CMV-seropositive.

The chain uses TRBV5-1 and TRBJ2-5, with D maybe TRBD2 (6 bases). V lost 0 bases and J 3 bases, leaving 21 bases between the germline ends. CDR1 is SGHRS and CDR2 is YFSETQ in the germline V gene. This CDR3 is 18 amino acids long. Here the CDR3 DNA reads TGCGCCAGCAGCTTGGGAGGGAGGTCGCAGACGATGGAAGAGACCCAGTACTTC. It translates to CASSLGGRSQTMEETQYF. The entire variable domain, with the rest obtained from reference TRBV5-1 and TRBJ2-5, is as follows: KAGVTQTPRYLIKTRGQQVTLSCSPISGHRSVSWYQQTPGQGLQFLFEYFSETQRNKGNFPGRFSGRQFSNSRSEMNVSTLELGDSALYLCASSLGGRSQTMEETQYFGPGTRLLVL.

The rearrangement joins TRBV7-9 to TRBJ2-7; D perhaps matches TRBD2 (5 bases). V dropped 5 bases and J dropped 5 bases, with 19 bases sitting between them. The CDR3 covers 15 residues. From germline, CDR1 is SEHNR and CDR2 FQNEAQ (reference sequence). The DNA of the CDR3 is TGTGCCAGCAGCCCTCTGGGAGTACCCTCGGACGAGCAGTACTTC. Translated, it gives CASSPLGVPSDEQYF.

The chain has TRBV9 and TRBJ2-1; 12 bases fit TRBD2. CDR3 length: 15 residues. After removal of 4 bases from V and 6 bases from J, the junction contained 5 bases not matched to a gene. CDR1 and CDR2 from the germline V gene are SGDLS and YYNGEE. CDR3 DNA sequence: TGTGCCAGCAGCCCGGGACTAGCGGGTCGCAATGAGCAGTTCTTC. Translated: CASSPGLAGRNEQFF.

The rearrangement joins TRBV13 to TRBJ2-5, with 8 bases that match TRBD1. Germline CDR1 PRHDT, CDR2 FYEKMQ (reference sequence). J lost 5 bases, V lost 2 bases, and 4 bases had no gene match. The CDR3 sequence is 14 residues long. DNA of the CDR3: TGTGCCAGCAGCTTATATCAGGGGGCCGAGACCCAGTACTTC. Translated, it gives CASSLYQGAETQYF.

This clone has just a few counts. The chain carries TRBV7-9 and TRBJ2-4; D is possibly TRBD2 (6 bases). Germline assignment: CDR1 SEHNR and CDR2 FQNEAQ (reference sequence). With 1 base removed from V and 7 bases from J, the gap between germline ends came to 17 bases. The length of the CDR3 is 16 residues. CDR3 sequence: CASSLVASGSLNIQYF. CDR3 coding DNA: TGTGCCAGCAGCTTAGTTGCAAGCGGGTCCCTCAACATTCAGTACTTC.

CDR3 coding DNA: TGTGCCAGCGCGGGACAGCCGATCTCCTACGAGCAGTACTTC. It encodes CASAGQPISYEQYF. The chain combines TRBV6-5 with TRBJ2-7; perhaps TRBD1 as D (7 bases). Germline-derived CDR1 and CDR2 are MNHEY and SVGAGI. V lost 8 bases, J lost 0 bases, and 14 bases lay in between. CDR3 size: 14 residues.

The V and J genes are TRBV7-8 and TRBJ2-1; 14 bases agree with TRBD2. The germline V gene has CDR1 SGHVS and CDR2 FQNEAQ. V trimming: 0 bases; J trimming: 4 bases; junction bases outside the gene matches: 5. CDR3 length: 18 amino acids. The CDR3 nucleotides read TGTGCCAGCAGCTTAGCAGGACTAGCGGGAGGAGGGTACAATGAGCAGTTCTTC. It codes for CASSLAGLAGGGYNEQFF.

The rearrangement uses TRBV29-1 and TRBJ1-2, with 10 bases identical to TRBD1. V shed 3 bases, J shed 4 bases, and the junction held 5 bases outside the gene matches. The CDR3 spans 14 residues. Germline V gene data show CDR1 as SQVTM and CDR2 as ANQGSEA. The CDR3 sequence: CSVDAGQGSYGYTF. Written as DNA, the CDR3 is TGCAGCGTTGACGCGGGACAGGGGAGCTATGGCTACACCTTC.

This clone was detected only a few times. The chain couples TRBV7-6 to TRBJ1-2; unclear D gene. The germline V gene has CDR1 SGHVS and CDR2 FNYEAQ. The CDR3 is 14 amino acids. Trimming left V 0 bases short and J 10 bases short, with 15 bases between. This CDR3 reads CASSLAGPPPFYTF. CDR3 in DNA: TGTGCCAGCAGCTTAGCGGGCCCCCCTCCCTTCTACACCTTC. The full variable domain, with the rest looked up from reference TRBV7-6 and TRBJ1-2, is GAGVSQSPRYKVTKRGQDVALRCDPISGHVSLYWYRQALGQGPEFLTYFNYEAQQDKSGLPNDRFSAERPEGSISTLTIQRTEQRDSAMYRCASSLAGPPPFYTFGSGTRLTVV.

DNA for the CDR3: TGTGCCATCAGTGAACCGACTAGCGGGAGGAGTGGTGAGCAGTTCTTC. It translates to CAISEPTSGRSGEQFF. The chain combines TRBV10-3 with TRBJ2-1, with 13 bases that match TRBD2. In germline, CDR1 is ENHRY, CDR2 SYGVKD. The CDR3 runs 16 residues. J gave up 9 bases and V 3 bases, and 8 bases lay outside the gene matches.

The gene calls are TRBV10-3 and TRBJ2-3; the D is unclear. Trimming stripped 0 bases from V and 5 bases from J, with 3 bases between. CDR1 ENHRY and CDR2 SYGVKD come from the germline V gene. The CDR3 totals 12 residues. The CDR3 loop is CAISESQDTQYF. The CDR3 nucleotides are TGTGCCATCAGTGAGTCCCAAGATACGCAGTATTTT.

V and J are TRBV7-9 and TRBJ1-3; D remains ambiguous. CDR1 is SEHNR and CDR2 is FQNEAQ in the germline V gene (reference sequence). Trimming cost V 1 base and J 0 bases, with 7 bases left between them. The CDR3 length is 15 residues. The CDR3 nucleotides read TGTGCCAGCAGCTTAGGCGTACCCTCTGGAAACACCATATATTTT. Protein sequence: CASSLGVPSGNTIYF.

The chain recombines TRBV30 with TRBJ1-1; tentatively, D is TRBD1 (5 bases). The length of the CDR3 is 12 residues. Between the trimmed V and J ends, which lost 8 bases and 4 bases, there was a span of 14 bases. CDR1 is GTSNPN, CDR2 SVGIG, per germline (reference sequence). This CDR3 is CAQGRGSTEAFF. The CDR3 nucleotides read TGTGCCCAAGGTAGGGGATCCACTGAAGCTTTCTTT. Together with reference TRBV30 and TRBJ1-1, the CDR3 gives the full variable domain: SQTIHQWPATLVQPVGSPLSLECTVEGTSNPNLYWYRQAAGRGLQLLFYSVGIGQISSEVPQNLSASRPQDRQFILSSKKLLLSDSGFYLCAQGRGSTEAFFGQGTRLTVV.

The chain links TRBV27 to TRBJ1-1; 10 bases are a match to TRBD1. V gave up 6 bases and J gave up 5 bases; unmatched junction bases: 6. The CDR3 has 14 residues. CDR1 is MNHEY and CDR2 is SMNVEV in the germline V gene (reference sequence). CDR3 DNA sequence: TGTGCCAGCAGAGGCGGACAGGGGGTAACTGAAGCTTTCTTT. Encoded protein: CASRGGQGVTEAFF.

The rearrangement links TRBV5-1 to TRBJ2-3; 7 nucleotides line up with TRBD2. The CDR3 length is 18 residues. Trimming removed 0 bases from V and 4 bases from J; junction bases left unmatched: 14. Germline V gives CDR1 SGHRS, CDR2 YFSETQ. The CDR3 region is CASSLVSGGLADPDTQYF. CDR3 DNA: TGCGCCAGCAGCTTGGTGAGTGGTGGGCTAGCGGACCCAGATACGCAGTATTTT. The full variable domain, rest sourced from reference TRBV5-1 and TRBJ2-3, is KAGVTQTPRYLIKTRGQQVTLSCSPISGHRSVSWYQQTPGQGLQFLFEYFSETQRNKGNFPGRFSGRQFSNSRSEMNVSTLELGDSALYLCASSLVSGGLADPDTQYFGPGTRLTVL.

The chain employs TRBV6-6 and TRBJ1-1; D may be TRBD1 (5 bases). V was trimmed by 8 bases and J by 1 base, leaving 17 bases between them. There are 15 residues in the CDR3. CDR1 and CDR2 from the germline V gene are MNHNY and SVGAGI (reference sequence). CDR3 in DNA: TGTGCCAGCCCAATTCCCGGGACTGGGAACACTGAAGCTTTCTTT. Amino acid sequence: CASPIPGTGNTEAFF.

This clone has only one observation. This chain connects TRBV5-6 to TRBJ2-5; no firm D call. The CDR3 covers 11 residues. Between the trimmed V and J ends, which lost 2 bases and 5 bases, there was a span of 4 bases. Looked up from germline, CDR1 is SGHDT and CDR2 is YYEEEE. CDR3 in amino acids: CASSFGETQYF. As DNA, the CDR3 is TGTGCCAGCAGCTTCGGGGAGACCCAGTACTTC. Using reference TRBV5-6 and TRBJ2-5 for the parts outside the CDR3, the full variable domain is DAGVTQSPTHLIKTRGQQVTLRCSPKSGHDTVSWYQQALGQGPQFIFQYYEEEERQRGNFPDRFSGHQFPNYSSELNVNALLLGDSALYLCASSFGETQYFGPGTRLLVL.

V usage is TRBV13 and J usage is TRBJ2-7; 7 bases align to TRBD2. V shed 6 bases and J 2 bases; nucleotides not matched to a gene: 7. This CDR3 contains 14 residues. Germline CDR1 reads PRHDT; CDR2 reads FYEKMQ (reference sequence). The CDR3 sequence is CASSRRGRAYEQYF. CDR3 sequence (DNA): TGTGCCAGCAGTCGGCGGGGGAGGGCCTACGAGCAGTACTTC.

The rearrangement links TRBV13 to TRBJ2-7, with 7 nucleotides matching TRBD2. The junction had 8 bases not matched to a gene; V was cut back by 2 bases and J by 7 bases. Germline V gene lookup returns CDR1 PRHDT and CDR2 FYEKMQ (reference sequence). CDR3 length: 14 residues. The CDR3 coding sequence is TGTGCCAGCAGCTTAAGGCAGGCGGGAGTAGAGCAGTACTTC. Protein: CASSLRQAGVEQYF. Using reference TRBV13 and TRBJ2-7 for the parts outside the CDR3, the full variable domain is AAGVIQSPRHLIKEKRETATLKCYPIPRHDTVYWYQQGPGQDPQFLISFYEKMQSDKGSIPDRFSAQQFSDYHSELNMSSLELGDSALYFCASSLRQAGVEQYFGPGTRLTVT.

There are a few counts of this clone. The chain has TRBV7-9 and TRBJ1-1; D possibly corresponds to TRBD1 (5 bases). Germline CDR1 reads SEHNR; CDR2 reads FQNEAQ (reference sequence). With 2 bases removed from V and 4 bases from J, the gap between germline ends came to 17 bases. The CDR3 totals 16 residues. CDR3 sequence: CASSLSGTLRGTEAFF. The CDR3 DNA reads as TGTGCCAGCAGCTTATCGGGGACTCTGCGGGGCACTGAAGCTTTCTTT.

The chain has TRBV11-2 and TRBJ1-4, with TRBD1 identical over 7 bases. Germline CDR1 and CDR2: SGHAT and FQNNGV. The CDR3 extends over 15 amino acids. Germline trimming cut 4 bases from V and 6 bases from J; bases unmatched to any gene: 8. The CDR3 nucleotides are TGTGCCAGCAGCTCTCGACAGGGTTGGGATGAAAAACTGTTTTTT. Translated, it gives CASSSRQGWDEKLFF.

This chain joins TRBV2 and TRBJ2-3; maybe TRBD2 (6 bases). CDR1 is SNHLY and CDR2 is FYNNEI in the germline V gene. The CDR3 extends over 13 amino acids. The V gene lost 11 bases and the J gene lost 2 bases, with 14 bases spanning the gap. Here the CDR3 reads CAGRGLFTDTQYF. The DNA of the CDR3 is TGTGCCGGACGGGGGTTGTTCACAGATACGCAGTATTTT.

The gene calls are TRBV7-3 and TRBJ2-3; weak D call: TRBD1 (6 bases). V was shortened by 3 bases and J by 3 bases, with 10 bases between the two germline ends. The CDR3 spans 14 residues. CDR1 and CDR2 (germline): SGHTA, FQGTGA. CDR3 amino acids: CASSFRGATDTQYF. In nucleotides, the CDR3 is TGTGCCAGCAGCTTCAGGGGCGCGACAGATACGCAGTATTTT.

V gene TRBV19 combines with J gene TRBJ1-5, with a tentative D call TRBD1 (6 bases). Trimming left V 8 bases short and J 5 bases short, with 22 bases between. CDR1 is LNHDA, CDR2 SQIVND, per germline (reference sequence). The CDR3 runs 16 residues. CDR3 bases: TGTGCCAGTCGTGGACACGGGACAAATATTTATCAGCCCCAGCATTTT. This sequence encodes CASRGHGTNIYQPQHF.

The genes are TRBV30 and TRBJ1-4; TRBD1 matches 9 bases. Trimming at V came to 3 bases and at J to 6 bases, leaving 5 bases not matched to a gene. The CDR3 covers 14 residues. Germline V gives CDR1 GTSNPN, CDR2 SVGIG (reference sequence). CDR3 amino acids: CAWRLGQGYEKLFF. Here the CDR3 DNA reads TGTGCCTGGAGGTTGGGACAGGGATATGAAAAACTGTTTTTT.

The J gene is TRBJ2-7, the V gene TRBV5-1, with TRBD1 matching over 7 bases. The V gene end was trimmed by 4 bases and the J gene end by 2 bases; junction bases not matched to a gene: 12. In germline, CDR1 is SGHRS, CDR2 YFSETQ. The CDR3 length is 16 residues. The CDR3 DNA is TGCGCCAGCAGCCCTTCCCGACAGGGCAACCCCTACGAGCAGTACTTC. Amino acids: CASSPSRQGNPYEQYF.

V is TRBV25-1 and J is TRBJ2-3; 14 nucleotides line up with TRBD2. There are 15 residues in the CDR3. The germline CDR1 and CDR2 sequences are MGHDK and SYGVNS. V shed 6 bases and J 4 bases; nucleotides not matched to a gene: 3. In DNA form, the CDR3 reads TGTGCCAGCAGGGAGGGACTAGCGGGAGCAGATACGCAGTATTTT. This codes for CASREGLAGADTQYF.

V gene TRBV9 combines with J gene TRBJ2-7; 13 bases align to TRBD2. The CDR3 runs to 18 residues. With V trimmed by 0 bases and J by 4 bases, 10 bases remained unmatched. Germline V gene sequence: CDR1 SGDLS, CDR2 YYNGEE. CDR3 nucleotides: TGTGCCAGCAGCGTAGACGAGCTAGGACTAGCGGGGGCTTACGAGCAGTACTTC. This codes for CASSVDELGLAGAYEQYF. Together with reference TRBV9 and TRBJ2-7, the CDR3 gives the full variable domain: DSGVTQTPKHLITATGQRVTLRCSPRSGDLSVYWYQQSLDQGLQFLIQYYNGEERAKGNILERFSAQQFPDLHSELNLSSLELGDSALYFCASSVDELGLAGAYEQYFGPGTRLTVT.

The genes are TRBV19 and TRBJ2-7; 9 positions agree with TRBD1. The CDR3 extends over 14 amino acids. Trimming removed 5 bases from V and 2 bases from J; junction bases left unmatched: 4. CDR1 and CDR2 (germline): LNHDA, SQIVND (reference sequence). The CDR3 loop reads CASSRDREAYEQYF. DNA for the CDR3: TGTGCCAGTAGTCGGGACAGGGAGGCCTACGAGCAGTACTTC.

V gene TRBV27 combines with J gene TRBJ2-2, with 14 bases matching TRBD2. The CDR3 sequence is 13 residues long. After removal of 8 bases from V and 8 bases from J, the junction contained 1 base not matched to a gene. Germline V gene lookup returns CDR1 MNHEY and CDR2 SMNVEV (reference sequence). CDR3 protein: CASGLAGGGELFF. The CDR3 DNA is TGTGCCAGCGGACTAGCGGGAGGTGGGGAGCTGTTTTTT.

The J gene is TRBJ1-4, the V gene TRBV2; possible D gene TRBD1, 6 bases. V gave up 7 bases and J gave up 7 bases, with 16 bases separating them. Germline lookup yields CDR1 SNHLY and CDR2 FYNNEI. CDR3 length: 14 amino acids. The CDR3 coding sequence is TGTGCCAGCAATTTACAGGGTTTTTTTGAAAAACTGTTTTTT. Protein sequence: CASNLQGFFEKLFF.